These 3 T cell receptor beta chains share one sample of origin, sequenced in a study of shared clonotypes between healthy human individuals. Libraries were prepared by immunoSEQ multiplex PCR; TCRdb keeps only in-frame clonotypes and omits some of them. The repertoire holds fewer than 650,000 clones, with about 82% as singletons. Specimen: PBMCs. The receptors here all came from a woman aged 40 to 55 in good health. Some clones in this sample may be carry-over from other donors' samples.

This clone was found once. In DNA form, the CDR3 reads TGTGCCAGCGTAGGAGAGCTAGCGGCGTACGAGCAGTACTTC. Translated, it gives CASVGELAAYEQYF. This rearrangement joins TRBV6-1 to TRBJ2-7, with 7 bases identical to TRBD2. The CDR3 totals 14 residues. With 8 bases clipped from V and 4 bases from J, the junction kept 11 bases outside the gene matches. The germline CDR1 and CDR2 sequences are MNHNS and SASEGT.

This chain uses TRBV5-1 with TRBJ2-2; D is possibly TRBD2 (5 bases). The CDR3 consists of 16 residues. Looked up from germline, CDR1 is SGHRS and CDR2 is YFSETQ. Trimming cost V 0 bases and J 0 bases, with 9 bases left between them. The CDR3 here is CASSLANGANTGELFF. Here the CDR3 DNA reads TGCGCCAGCAGCTTGGCCAACGGGGCGAACACCGGGGAGCTGTTTTTT.

The chain has TRBV28 and TRBJ1-1; a weak D match, TRBD1 (6 bases). This CDR3 comprises 16 residues. The V end lost 1 base, the J end lost 0 bases, and 12 bases lay between the germline ends. Germline CDR1 MDHEN, CDR2 SYDVKM. The CDR3, as DNA: TGTGCCAGCAGTTTATTGGGGGGCTGGATGAACACTGAAGCTTTCTTT. It specifies CASSLLGGWMNTEAFF.